This T cell receptor beta chain was sequenced during a study of T cell responses to AZD1222 COVID-19 vaccine. Study-level findings and limits: Clonal diversity may have been underestimated in mostly white British donors. Targets within unmutated variant regions were reportedly found for nearly half of spike-specific TCRs. Increased Spike-specific TCR breadth and depth were observed after two AZD1222 doses. Spike-wide vaccine-associated CD4 TCRs dominated at 160-218 and 743-854.

TCRdb keeps only in-frame clones here, not all; method: immunoSEQ multiplex PCR. The repertoire has under 170,000 clones, under 95% of them found once; the top ten carry about 3.3%. Germline values: CDR1 MNHEY, CDR2 SVGEGT. Trimming stripped 4 bases from V and 9 bases from J, with 7 bases between. This CDR3 is 11 amino acids long. Comment on this clone: Its matching antigen is unknown.

The starting material was peripheral blood, obtained 28 days after the second AZD1222 dose. V and J are TRBV6-2 or TRBV6-3 and TRBJ2-1; D is unresolved. This sequence originates from an adult who received the AZD1222 COVID-19 vaccine. The CDR3 protein is CASSLNREQFF. The CDR3 DNA is TGTGCCAGCAGTTTGAACCGTGAGCAGTTCTTC.